Presented here are 8 T cell receptor beta chains from one specimen sequenced in a study of blood T cell repertoires in COVID-19. Produced via immunoSEQ multiplex PCR; TCRdb's table is partial and in-frame only. The profile covers about 60,000 clones, with approximately 80% appearing a single time and 3.5% to 4.5% taken by the ten largest. The sequencing input was peripheral blood. The origin of the receptors is a man aged 55 to 69 with acute or convalescent COVID-19.

This chain links TRBV4-1 with TRBJ2-2; D is uncertain. Looked up from germline, CDR1 is MGHRA and CDR2 is YSYEKL. Trimming took off 2 bases at V and 5 bases at J, with 6 bases between the two ends. The CDR3 runs to 13 residues. The CDR3 DNA follows: TGCGCCAGCAGCCAACAATTGACCGGGGAGCTGTTTTTT. Translation: CASSQQLTGELFF.

This clone turned up a few times. The chain joins TRBV9 to TRBJ2-7; 7 bases match TRBD2. The ends lost 0 bases at V and 3 bases at J; junction bases unmatched: 3. This CDR3 has 14 amino acids. Germline V gene sequence: CDR1 SGDLS, CDR2 YYNGEE. CDR3 sequence: CASSVEPGGYEQYF. DNA of the CDR3: TGTGCCAGCAGCGTAGAGCCGGGGGGCTACGAGCAGTACTTC.

In this sample, this clone turned up a few times. This CDR3 is CASSRTRQGSSYEQYF. For the CDR3, the DNA is TGTGCCAGCAGCAGAACCCGACAGGGAAGCTCCTACGAGCAGTACTTC. J is TRBJ2-7 and V is TRBV28, with 7 nucleotides matching TRBD1. The CDR3 has 16 residues. V was pared by 6 bases and J by 0 bases, with 11 bases of the junction left unmatched. CDR1 is MDHEN and CDR2 is SYDVKM in the germline V gene.

This clone has only one observation. This chain uses TRBV2 with TRBJ1-3; no reliable D call. Trimming left V 7 bases short and J 5 bases short, with 12 bases between. The germline V gene encodes CDR1 SNHLY and CDR2 FYNNEI. This CDR3 comprises 13 residues. CDR3 DNA sequence: TGTGCCAGCAACCGAGAAAGTAGAAACACCATATATTTT. Residues: CASNRESRNTIYF.

The chain couples TRBV27 to TRBJ2-2; 12 nucleotides line up with TRBD1. The germline V gene encodes CDR1 MNHEY and CDR2 SMNVEV (reference sequence). The ends lost 2 bases at V and 8 bases at J; junction bases unmatched: 6. The CDR3 is 16 residues long. The CDR3 region has the DNA TGTGCCAGCAGTTTAAAAGGGACAGGGGGCTTTGGGGAGCTGTTTTTT. This encodes CASSLKGTGGFGELFF.

The rearrangement links TRBV2 to TRBJ2-3, with 12 bases fitting TRBD2. The length of the CDR3 is 18 residues. In germline, CDR1 is SNHLY, CDR2 FYNNEI. With V trimmed by 5 bases and J by 2 bases, 11 bases remained unmatched. As DNA, the CDR3 is TGTGCCAGCAGTCGACTAGCGGGGGCCCTCGTCACCACAGATACGCAGTATTTT. This sequence encodes CASSRLAGALVTTDTQYF.

The sample holds one count of this clone. The V gene is TRBV7-2, the J gene TRBJ1-6; 7 bases agree with TRBD1. Germline CDR1 and CDR2: SGHTA and FQGNSA. With 5 bases clipped from V and 9 bases from J, the junction kept 13 bases outside the gene matches. The CDR3 length is 16 residues. CDR3 region: CASSPRRVGGLSPLHF. CDR3 in DNA: TGTGCCAGCAGCCCCCGGAGGGTAGGGGGCCTTTCACCCCTCCACTTT.

The chain couples TRBV7-2 to TRBJ2-5; tentatively, D is TRBD2 (7 bases). This CDR3 has 17 amino acids. The germline gives CDR1 SGHTA, CDR2 FQGNSA. V gave up 7 bases and J gave up 7 bases, with 28 bases separating them. CDR3 sequence (DNA): TGTGCCAGCACTCAAGGGAGGGCGACAGGCCCCACTTTGACCCAGTACTTC. Its translation is CASTQGRATGPTLTQYF.